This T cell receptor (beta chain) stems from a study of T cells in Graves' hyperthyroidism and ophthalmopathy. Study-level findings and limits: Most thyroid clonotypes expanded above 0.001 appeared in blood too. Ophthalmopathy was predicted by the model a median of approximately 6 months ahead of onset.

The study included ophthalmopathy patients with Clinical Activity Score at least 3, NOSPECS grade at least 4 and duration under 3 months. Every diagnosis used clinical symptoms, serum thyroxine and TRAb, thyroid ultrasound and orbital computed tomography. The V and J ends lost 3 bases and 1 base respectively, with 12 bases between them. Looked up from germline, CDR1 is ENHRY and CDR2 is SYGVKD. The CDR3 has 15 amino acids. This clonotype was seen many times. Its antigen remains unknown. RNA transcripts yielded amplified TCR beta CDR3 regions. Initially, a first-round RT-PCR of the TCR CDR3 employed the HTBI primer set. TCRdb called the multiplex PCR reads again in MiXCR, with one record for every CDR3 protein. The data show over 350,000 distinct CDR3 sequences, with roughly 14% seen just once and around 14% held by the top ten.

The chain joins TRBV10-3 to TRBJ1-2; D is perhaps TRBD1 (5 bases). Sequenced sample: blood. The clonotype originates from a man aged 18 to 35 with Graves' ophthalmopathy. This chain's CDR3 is CAISEGRGFNYGYTF. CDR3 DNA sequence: TGTGCCATCAGTGAAGGCCGGGGGTTTAACTATGGCTACACCTTC.